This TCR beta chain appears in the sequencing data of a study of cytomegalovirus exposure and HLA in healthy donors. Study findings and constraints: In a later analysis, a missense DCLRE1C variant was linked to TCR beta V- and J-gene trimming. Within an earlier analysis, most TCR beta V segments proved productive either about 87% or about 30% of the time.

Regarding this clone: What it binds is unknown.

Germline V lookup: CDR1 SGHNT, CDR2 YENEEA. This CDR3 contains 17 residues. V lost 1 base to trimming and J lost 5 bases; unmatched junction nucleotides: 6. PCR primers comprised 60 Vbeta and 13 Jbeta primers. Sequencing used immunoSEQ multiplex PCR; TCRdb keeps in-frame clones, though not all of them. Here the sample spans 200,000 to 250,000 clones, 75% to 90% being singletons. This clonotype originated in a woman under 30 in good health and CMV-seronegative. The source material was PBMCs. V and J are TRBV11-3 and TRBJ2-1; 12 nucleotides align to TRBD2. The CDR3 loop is CASSLASRLAGDNEQFF. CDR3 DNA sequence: TGTGCCAGCAGCTTAGCCTCCCGACTAGCGGGGGACAATGAGCAGTTCTTC.